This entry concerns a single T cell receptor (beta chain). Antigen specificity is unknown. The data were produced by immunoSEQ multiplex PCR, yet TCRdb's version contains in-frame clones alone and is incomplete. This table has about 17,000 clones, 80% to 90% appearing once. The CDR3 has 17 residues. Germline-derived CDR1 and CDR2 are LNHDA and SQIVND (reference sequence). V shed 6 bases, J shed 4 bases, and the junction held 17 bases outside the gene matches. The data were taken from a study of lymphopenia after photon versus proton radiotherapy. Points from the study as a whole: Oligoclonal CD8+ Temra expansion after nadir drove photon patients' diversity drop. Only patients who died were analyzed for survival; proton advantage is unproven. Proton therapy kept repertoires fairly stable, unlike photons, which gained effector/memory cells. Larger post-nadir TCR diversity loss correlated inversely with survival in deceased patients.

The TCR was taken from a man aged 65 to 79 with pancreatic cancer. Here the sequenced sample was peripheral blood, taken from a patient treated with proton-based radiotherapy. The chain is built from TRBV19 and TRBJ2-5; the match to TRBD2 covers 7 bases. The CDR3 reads CASSLDPTSYDLETQYF. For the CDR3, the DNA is TGTGCCAGTAGCCTGGATCCGACTAGCTACGACCTAGAGACCCAGTACTTC.